What follows are 3 T cell receptor beta chains derived from one specimen sequenced in a study of response to subunit inactivated influenza vaccine. TCRdb re-called the RT-PCR reads with MiXCR, one entry per CDR3 protein. In the table there are about 800,000 distinct CDR3 sequences, approximately 21% of which are singletons. The sample here was PBMCs from blood, taken about 5 days after vaccination. These receptors were collected from a man in his forties or fifties who received an inactivated influenza vaccine.

This clonotype was recorded many times. In DNA form, the CDR3 reads TGTGCCAGCAGCCCCTCGGTAGGGGTCAATGAGCAGTTCTTC. It encodes CASSPSVGVNEQFF. The rearrangement links TRBV12-3 or TRBV12-4 to TRBJ2-1, with TRBD1 as a possible D gene (5 bases). Trimming cost V 6 bases and J 6 bases, with 15 bases left between them. The CDR3 consists of 14 residues.

This clonotype was counted a few times. This chain joins TRBV9 and TRBJ2-2; 9 positions agree with TRBD2. The V gene end was trimmed by 4 bases and the J gene end by 4 bases; junction bases not matched to a gene: 5. The CDR3 is 15 amino acids. Germline-derived CDR1 and CDR2 are SGDLS and YYNGEE. CDR3 DNA sequence: TGTGCCAGCAGCAGCCGTAGCGGGAGCACCGGGGAGCTGTTTTTT. It yields the protein CASSSRSGSTGELFF.

This clonotype showed up just a few times. The J gene is TRBJ2-2, the V gene TRBV7-8, with 9 positions matching TRBD1. CDR1 SGHVS and CDR2 FQNEAQ come from the germline V gene. V was clipped by 5 bases and J by 6 bases; unmatched bases: 7. This CDR3 is 15 amino acids long. In nucleotides, the CDR3 is TGTGCCAGCAGCGAATCCGGGACAGGGTCCGGGGAGCTGTTTTTT. This sequence encodes CASSESGTGSGELFF.